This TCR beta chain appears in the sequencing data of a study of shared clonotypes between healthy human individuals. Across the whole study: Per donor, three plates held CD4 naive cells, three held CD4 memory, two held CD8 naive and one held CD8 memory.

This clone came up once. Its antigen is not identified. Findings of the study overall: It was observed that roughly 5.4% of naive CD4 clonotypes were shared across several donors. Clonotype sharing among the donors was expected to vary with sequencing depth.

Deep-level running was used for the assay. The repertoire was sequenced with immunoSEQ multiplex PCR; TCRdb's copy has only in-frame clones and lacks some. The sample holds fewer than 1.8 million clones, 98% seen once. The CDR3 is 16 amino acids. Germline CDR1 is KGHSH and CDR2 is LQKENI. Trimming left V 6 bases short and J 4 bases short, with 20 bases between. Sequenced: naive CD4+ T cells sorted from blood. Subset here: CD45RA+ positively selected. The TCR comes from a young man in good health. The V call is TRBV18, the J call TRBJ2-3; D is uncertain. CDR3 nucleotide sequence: TGTGCCAGCTCCCTCCTGGACCAGCTCCCCCCAGATACGCAGTATTTT. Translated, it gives CASSLLDQLPPDTQYF.